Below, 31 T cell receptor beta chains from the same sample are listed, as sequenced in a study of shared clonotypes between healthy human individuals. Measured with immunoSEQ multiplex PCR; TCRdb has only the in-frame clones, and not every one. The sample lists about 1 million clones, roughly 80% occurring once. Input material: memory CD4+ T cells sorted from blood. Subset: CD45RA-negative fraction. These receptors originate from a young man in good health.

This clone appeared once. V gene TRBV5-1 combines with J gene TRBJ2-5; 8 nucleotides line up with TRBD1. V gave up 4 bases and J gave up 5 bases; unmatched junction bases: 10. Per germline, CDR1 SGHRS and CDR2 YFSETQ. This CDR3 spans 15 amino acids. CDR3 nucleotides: TGCGCCAGCAGCCCGTCCAGGGGGCGTTCGGAGACCCAGTACTTC. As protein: CASSPSRGRSETQYF.

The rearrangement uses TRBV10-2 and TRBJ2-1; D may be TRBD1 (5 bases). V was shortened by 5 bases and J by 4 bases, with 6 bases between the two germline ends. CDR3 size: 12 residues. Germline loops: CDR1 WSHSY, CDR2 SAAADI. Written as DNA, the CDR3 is TGCGCCAGCAGTTCAGGGTACAATGAGCAGTTCTTC. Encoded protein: CASSSGYNEQFF.

CDR3 in amino acids: CASSRSTAFSTDTQYF. CDR3 nucleotides: TGCGCCAGCAGCCGTTCCACAGCCTTTAGCACAGATACGCAGTATTTT. The chain couples TRBV5-1 to TRBJ2-3; D is uncertain. The CDR3 covers 16 residues. Germline assignment: CDR1 SGHRS and CDR2 YFSETQ. The V and J ends lost 4 bases and 0 bases respectively, with 15 bases between them.

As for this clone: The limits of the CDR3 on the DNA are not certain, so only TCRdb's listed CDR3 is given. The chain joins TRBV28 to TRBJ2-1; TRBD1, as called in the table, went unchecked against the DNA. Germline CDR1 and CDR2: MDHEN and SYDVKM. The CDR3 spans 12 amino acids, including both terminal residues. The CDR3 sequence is CASSWGQGAKFF.

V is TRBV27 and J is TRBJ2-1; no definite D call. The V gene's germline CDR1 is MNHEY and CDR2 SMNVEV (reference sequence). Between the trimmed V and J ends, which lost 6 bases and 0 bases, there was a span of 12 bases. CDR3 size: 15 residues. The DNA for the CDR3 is TGTGCCAGCAGCAAACTGGCCAGCTCCTACAATGAGCAGTTCTTC. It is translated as CASSKLASSYNEQFF.

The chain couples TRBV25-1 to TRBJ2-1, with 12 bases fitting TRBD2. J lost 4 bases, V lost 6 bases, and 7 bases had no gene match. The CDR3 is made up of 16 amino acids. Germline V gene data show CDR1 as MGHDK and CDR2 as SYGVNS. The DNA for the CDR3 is TGTGCCAGCAGCGAAATGACTAGCGGGGGTTACAATGAGCAGTTCTTC. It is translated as CASSEMTSGGYNEQFF.

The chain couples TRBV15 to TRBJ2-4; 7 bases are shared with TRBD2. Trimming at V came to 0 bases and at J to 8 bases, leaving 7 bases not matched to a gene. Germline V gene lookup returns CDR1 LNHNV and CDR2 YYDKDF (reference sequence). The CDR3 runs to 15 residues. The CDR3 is CATSRDLTSEDIQYF. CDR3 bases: TGTGCCACCAGCAGAGACCTAACTAGCGAGGACATTCAGTACTTC.

The CDR3 here is CASSQQRGSTDTQYF. The DNA of the CDR3 is TGCGCCAGCAGCCAACAGCGGGGGAGCACAGATACGCAGTATTTT. This rearrangement joins TRBV4-3 to TRBJ2-3; 8 nucleotides align to TRBD2. J was trimmed by 0 bases and V by 2 bases; bases with no gene match: 1. This CDR3 is built from 15 residues. Germline V lookup: CDR1 LGHNA, CDR2 YSLEER.

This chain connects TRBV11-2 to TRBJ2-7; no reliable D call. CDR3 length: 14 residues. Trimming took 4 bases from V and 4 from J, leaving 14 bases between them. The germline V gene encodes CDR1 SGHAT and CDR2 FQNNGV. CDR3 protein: CASSSLAYPYEQYF. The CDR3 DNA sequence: TGTGCCAGCAGCTCATTAGCTTATCCTTACGAGCAGTACTTC. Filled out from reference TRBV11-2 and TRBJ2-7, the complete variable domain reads EAGVAQSPRYKIIEKRQSVAFWCNPISGHATLYWYQQILGQGPKLLIQFQNNGVVDDSQLPKDRFSAERLKGVDSTLKIQPAKLEDSAVYLCASSSLAYPYEQYFGPGTRLTVT.

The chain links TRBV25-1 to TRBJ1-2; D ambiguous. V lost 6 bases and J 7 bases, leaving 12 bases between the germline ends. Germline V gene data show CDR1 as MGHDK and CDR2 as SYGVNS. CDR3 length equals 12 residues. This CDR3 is CASRGGHLGYTF. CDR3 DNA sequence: TGTGCCAGCAGGGGAGGTCATCTTGGCTACACCTTC.

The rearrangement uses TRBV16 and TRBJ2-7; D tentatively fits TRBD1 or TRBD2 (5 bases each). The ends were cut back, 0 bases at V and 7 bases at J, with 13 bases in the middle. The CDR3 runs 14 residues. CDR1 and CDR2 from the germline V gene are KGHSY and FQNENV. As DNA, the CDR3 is TGTGCCAGCAGCCAATCCCGAGGGGCAGGTGAGCAGTACTTC. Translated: CASSQSRGAGEQYF.

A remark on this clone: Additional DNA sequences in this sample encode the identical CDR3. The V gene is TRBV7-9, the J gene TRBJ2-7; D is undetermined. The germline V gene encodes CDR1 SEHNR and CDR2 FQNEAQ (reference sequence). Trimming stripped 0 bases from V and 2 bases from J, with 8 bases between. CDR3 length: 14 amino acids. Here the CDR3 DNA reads TGTGCCAGCAGCTTAGCGGGCAGCACCTACGAGCAGTACTTC. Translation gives CASSLAGSTYEQYF.

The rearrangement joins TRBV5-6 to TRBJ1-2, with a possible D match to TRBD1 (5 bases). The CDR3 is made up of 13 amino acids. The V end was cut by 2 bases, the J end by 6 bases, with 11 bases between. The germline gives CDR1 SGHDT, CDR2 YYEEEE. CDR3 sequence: CASSFGGEDGYTF. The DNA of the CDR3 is TGTGCCAGCAGCTTCGGAGGGGAAGATGGCTACACCTTC.

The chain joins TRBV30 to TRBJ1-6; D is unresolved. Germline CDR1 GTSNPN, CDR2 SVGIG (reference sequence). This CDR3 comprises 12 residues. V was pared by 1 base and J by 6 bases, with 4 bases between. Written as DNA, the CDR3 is TGTGCCTGGAGTGATACTAATTCACCCCTCCACTTT. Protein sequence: CAWSDTNSPLHF.

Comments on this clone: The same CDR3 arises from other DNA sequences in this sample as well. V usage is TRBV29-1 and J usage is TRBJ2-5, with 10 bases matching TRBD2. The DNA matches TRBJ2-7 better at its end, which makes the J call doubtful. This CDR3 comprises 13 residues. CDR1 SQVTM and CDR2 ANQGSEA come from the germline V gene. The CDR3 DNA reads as TGCAGCGTTGGGACTAGCGGATCCTACGAGCAGTACTTC. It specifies CSVGTSGSYEQYF.

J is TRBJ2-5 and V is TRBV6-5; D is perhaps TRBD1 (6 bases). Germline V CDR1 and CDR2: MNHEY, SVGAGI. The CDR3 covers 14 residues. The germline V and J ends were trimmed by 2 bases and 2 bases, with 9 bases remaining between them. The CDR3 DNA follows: TGTGCCAGCAGTTACACTGGACAGCAAGAGACCCAGTACTTC. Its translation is CASSYTGQQETQYF.

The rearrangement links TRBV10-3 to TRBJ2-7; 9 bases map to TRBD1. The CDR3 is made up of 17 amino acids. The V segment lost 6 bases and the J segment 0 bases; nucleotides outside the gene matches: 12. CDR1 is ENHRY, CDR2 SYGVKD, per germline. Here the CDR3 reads CAIRKGSDRGSSYEQYF. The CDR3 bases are TGTGCCATCAGGAAGGGCTCGGACAGGGGTAGCTCCTACGAGCAGTACTTC.

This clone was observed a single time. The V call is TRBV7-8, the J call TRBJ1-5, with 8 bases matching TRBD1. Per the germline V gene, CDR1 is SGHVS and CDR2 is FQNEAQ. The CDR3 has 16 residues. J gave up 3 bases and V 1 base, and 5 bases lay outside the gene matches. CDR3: CASSLVGTGLNQPQHF. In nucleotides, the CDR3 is TGTGCCAGCAGCTTAGTTGGGACAGGCCTCAATCAGCCCCAGCATTTT. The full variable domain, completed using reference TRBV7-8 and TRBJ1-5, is GAGVSQSPRYKVAKRGQDVALRCDPISGHVSLFWYQQALGQGPEFLTYFQNEAQLDKSGLPSDRFFAERPEGSVSTLKIQRTQQEDSAVYLCASSLVGTGLNQPQHFGDGTRLSIL.

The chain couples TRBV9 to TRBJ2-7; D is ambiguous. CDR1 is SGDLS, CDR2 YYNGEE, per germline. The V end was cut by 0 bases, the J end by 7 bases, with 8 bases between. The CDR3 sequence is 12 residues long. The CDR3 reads CASSVVVWEQYF. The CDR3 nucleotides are TGTGCCAGCAGCGTAGTAGTTTGGGAGCAGTACTTC.

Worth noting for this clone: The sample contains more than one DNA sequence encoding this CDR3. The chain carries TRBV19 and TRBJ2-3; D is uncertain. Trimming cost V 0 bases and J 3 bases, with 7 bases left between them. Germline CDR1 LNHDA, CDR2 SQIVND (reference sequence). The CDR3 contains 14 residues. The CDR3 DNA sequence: TGTGCCAGTAGTATAGAGGGTAGGACAGATACGCAGTATTTT. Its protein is CASSIEGRTDTQYF.

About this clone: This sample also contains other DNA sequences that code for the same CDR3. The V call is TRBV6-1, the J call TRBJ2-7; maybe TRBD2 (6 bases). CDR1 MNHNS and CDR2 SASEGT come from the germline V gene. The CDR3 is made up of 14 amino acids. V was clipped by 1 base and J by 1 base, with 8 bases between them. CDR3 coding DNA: TGTGCCAGCAGTGAAGAACGGGGGTCCTACGAGCAGTACTTC. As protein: CASSEERGSYEQYF.

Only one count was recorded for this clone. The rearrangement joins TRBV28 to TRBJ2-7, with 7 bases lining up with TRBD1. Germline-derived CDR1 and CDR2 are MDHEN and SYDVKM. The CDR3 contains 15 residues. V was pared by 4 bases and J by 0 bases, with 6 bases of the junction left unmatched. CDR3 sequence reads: CASSSLTGSSYEQYF. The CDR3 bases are TGTGCCAGCAGTTCGTTGACAGGGTCCTCCTACGAGCAGTACTTC.

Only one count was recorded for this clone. CDR3 loop: CASSLRGLGGGYTF. The CDR3 DNA is TGCGCCAGCAGCTTGCGGGGACTCGGGGGTGGCTACACCTTC. The genes are TRBV5-1 and TRBJ1-2; D perhaps matches TRBD1 (5 bases). V gave up 1 base and J gave up 7 bases, with 14 bases separating them. The CDR3 spans 14 residues. Germline CDR1 SGHRS, CDR2 YFSETQ. Full variable domain (outside the CDR3, taken from reference TRBV5-1 and TRBJ1-2): KAGVTQTPRYLIKTRGQQVTLSCSPISGHRSVSWYQQTPGQGLQFLFEYFSETQRNKGNFPGRFSGRQFSNSRSEMNVSTLELGDSALYLCASSLRGLGGGYTFGSGTRLTVV.

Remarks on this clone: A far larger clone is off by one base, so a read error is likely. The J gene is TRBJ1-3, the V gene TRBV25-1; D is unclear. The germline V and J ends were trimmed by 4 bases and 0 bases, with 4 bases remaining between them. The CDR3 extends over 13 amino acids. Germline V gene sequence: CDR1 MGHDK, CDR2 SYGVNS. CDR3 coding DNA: TGTGCCAGCAGTGTCTTCTCTGGAAACACCATATATTTT. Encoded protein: CASSVFSGNTIYF.

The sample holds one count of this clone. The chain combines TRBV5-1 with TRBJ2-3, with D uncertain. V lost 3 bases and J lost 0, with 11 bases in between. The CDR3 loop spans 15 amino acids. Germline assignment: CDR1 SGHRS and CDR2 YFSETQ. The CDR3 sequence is CASSSDLRSTDTQYF. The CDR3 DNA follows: TGCGCCAGCAGCTCGGACCTCCGGAGCACAGATACGCAGTATTTT.

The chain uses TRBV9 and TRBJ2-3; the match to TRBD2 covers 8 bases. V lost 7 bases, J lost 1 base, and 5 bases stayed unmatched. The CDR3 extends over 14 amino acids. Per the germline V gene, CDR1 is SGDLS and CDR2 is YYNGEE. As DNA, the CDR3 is TGTGCCAGCGCAGCGGGAGACCGCACAGATACGCAGTATTTT. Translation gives CASAAGDRTDTQYF.

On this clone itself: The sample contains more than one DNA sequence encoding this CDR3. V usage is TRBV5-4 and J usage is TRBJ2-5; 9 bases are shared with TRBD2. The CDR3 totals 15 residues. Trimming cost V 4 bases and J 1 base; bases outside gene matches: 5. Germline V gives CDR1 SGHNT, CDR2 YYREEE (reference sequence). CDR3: CASSKSGGPQETQYF. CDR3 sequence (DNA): TGTGCCAGCAGCAAGAGCGGGGGGCCCCAAGAGACCCAGTACTTC.

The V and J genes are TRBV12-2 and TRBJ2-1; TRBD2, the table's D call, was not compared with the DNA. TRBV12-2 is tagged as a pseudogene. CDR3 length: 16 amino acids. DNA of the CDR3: TGTGCAAGTCGCTCTACTCGGCGGGGGGCCCCAAATGAGCAGTTCTTC. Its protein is CASRSTRRGAPNEQFF.

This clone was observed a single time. The DNA for the CDR3 is TGCGCCAGCAGCTTGAACCCCTACAATGAGCAGTTCTTC. Its translation is CASSLNPYNEQFF. V is TRBV5-1 and J is TRBJ2-1; D is undetermined. The V end lost 1 base, the J end lost 2 bases, and 4 bases lay between the germline ends. This CDR3 contains 13 residues. Germline CDR1 and CDR2: SGHRS and YFSETQ.

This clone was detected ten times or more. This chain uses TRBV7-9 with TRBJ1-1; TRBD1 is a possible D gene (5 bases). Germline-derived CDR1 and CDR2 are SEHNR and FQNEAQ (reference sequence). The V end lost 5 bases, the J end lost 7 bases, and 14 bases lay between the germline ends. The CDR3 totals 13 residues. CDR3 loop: CASSRNGQIEAFF. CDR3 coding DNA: TGTGCCAGCAGCCGAAACGGACAAATTGAAGCTTTCTTT.

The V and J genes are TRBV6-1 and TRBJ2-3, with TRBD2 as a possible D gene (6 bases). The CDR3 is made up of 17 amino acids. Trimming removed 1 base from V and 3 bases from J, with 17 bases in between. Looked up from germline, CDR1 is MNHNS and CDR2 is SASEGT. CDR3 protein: CASSEEAPGDPTDTQYF. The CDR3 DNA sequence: TGTGCCAGCAGTGAAGAAGCCCCGGGAGACCCGACAGATACGCAGTATTTT.